Each of the 10 T cell receptor beta chains below was sequenced from the same sample in a study of blood T cells in healthy people across ages. For the second PCR, which ran for 7 to 11 cycles, a sample-barcoded 5' primer and a J-beta primer mix were used. TCRdb analysed the 5' RACE reads with MiXCR anew, one entry per CDR3 protein. The sample lists 980,000 or so distinct CDR3 sequences; around 46% were seen once. The sample was blood. These receptors all stem from a young man in good health.

The rearrangement joins TRBV2 to TRBJ2-5; 10 positions match TRBD1. Germline V gene lookup returns CDR1 SNHLY and CDR2 FYNNEI. The CDR3 sequence is 13 residues long. V trimming: 5 bases; J trimming: 11 bases; junction bases outside the gene matches: 8. The CDR3 sequence: CASSSGQGVEQYF. CDR3 sequence (DNA): TGTGCCAGCAGTTCCGGACAGGGGGTAGAGCAGTACTTC.

The CDR3 bases are TGTGCCAGCAGTAAACCCCCCATCACCCAGTACTTC. This encodes CASSKPPITQYF. This chain links TRBV6-2 or TRBV6-3 with TRBJ2-5; D is ambiguous. Germline lookup yields CDR1 MNHEY and CDR2 SVGEGT. CDR3 size: 12 residues. V lost 5 bases and J 8 bases, leaving 12 bases between the germline ends.

This clonotype showed up just a few times. The rearrangement joins TRBV4-1 to TRBJ2-1; D tentatively reads TRBD1 or TRBD2 (5 bases each). This CDR3 contains 15 residues. V lost 0 bases to trimming and J lost 9 bases, with 15 bases between them. From germline, CDR1 is MGHRA and CDR2 YSYEKL. The CDR3 protein is CASSQEGTVVTEQFF. DNA for the CDR3: TGCGCCAGCAGCCAAGAAGGGACGGTAGTCACTGAGCAGTTCTTC.

The V gene is TRBV15, the J gene TRBJ1-4; 9 nucleotides align to TRBD1. The CDR3 runs 15 residues. Germline assignment: CDR1 LNHNV and CDR2 YYDKDF (reference sequence). The J segment lost 0 bases and the V segment lost 8 bases, leaving 4 bases of the junction unmatched. CDR3 protein: CATSRQGATNEKLFF. The CDR3 nucleotides read TGTGCCACCTCTCGACAGGGGGCAACTAATGAAAAACTGTTTTTT.

The chain carries TRBV29-1 and TRBJ1-1; D not certain. The ends were cut back, 0 bases at V and 1 base at J, with 6 bases in the middle. This CDR3 region has 13 residues. Germline assignment: CDR1 SQVTM and CDR2 ANQGSEA. CDR3 sequence: CSVEDHGNTEAFF. CDR3 DNA: TGCAGCGTTGAAGATCACGGGAACACTGAAGCTTTCTTT.

This clonotype was counted a few times. The chain is built from TRBV10-3 and TRBJ1-1, with a possible D match to TRBD1 (6 bases). The CDR3 covers 14 residues. Trimming shortened V by 5 bases and J by 4 bases, and 14 bases separated the two germline ends. Germline-derived CDR1 and CDR2 are ENHRY and SYGVKD. The CDR3 DNA follows: TGTGCCATCAGTCGACAGGCGGGAGGCACTGAAGCTTTCTTT. This sequence encodes CAISRQAGGTEAFF.

A few counts support this clonotype. The chain has TRBV10-3 and TRBJ2-7, with D unresolved. The CDR3 runs to 12 residues. Germline values: CDR1 ENHRY, CDR2 SYGVKD. V lost 2 bases to trimming and J lost 4 bases, with 6 bases between them. For the CDR3, the DNA is TGTGCCATCAGTGAGGAGGCTTACGAGCAGTACTTC. Translation gives CAISEEAYEQYF.

This clonotype was counted a few times. The rearrangement uses TRBV5-1 and TRBJ2-7; D tentatively reads TRBD1 or TRBD2 (5 bases each). The CDR3 is 15 amino acids. Germline V gives CDR1 SGHRS, CDR2 YFSETQ. With 0 bases removed from V and 1 base from J, the gap between germline ends came to 11 bases. CDR3 DNA: TGCGCCAGCAGCTTGGTTCAGGGACGATCCTACGAGCAGTACTTC. Translating gives CASSLVQGRSYEQYF.

This clonotype was picked up a small number of times. The J gene is TRBJ2-5, the V gene TRBV10-3; 12 bases are a match to TRBD2. The ends lost 6 bases at V and 1 base at J; junction bases unmatched: 3. Germline V gene sequence: CDR1 ENHRY, CDR2 SYGVKD. The CDR3 extends over 15 amino acids. Here the CDR3 reads CAISSTSGGQETQYF. CDR3 in DNA: TGTGCCATCAGCTCGACTAGCGGGGGCCAAGAGACCCAGTACTTC.

The CDR3 sequence is CASSGTGPAGELFF. CDR3 sequence (DNA): TGTGCCAGCTCGGGGACAGGGCCTGCCGGGGAGCTGTTTTTT. J is TRBJ2-2 and V is TRBV18; 9 bases are shared with TRBD1. The CDR3 has 14 amino acids. Germline CDR1 and CDR2: KGHSH and LQKENI. The ends lost 6 bases at V and 6 bases at J; junction bases unmatched: 5. The whole variable domain, remainder taken from reference TRBV18 and TRBJ2-2, is NAGVMQNPRHLVRRRGQEARLRCSPMKGHSHVYWYRQLPEEGLKFMVYLQKENIIDESGMPKERFSAEFPKEGPSILRIQQVVRGDSAAYFCASSGTGPAGELFFGEGSRLTVL.